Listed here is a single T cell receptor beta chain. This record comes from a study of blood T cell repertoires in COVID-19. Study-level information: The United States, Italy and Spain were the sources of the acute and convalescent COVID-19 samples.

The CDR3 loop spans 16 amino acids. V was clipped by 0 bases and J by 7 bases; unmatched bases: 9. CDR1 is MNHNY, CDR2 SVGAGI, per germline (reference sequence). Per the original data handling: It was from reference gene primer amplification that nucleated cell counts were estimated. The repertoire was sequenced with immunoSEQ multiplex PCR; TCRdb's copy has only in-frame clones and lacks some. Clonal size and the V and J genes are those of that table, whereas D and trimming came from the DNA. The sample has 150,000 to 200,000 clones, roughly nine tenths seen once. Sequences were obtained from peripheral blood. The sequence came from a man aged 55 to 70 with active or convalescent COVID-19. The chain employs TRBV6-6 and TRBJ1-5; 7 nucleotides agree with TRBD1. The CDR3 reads CASSYSKGQGEQPQHF. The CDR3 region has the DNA TGTGCCAGCAGTTACTCGAAAGGGCAGGGGGAGCAGCCCCAGCATTTT.